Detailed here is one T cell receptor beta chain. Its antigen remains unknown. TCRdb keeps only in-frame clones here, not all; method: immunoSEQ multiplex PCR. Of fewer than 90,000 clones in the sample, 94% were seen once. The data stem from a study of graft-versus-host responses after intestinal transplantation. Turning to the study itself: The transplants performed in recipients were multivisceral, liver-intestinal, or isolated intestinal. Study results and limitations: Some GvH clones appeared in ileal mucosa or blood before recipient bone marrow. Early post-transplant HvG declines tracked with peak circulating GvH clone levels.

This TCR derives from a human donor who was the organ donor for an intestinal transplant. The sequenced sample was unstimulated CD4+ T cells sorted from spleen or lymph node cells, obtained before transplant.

The CDR3 region is CSVESRPNEQFF. CDR3 nucleotides: TGCAGCGTTGAGTCCCGCCCCAATGAGCAGTTCTTC. This chain connects TRBV29-1 to TRBJ2-1; no definite D call. This CDR3 has 12 amino acids. The germline gives CDR1 SQVTM, CDR2 ANQGSEA. V was pared by 3 bases and J by 6 bases, with 9 bases between.